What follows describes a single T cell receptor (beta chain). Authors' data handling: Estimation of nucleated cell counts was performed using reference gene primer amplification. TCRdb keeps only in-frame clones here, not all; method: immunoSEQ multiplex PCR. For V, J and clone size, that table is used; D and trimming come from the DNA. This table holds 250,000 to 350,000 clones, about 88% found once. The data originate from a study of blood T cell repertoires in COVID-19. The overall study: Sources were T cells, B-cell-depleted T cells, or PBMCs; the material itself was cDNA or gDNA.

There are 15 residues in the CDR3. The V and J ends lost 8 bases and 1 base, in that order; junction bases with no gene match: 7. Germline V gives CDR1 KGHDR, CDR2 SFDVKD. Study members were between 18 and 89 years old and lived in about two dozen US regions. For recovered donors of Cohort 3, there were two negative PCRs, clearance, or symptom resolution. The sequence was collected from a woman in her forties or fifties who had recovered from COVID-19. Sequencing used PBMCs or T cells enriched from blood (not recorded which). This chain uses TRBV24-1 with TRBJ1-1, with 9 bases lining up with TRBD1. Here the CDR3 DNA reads TGTGCCACCATGTATACAGGGGGCGGGAACACTGAAGCTTTCTTT. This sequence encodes CATMYTGGGNTEAFF.